The clone carrying this T cell receptor (beta chain) has just a few counts. The study left out patients who had uncontrolled infection, other autoimmune disease, pregnancy or lactation. Deletions cut 4 bases from V and 8 bases from J, with 12 bases between. CDR1 is SGHTS and CDR2 is YDEGEE in the germline V gene. The CDR3 spans 12 residues. The data were taken from a study of T cells in Graves' hyperthyroidism and ophthalmopathy. Authors of the study amplified TCR beta CDR3 regions from RNA transcripts. HTBI primers were employed in a first-round RT-PCR of the TCR CDR3. TCRdb fed the multiplex PCR reads into MiXCR, producing one record per CDR3 protein. Of about 720,000 distinct CDR3 sequences in the sample, less than 20% were seen once.

Source material: blood. The TCR originated in a man aged 18 to 35 with Graves' hyperthyroidism. The chain links TRBV5-8 to TRBJ1-2; D is undetermined. CDR3 bases: TGTGCCAGCAGCGAGGGTCTGAGCGGCTACACCTTC. Protein: CASSEGLSGYTF.